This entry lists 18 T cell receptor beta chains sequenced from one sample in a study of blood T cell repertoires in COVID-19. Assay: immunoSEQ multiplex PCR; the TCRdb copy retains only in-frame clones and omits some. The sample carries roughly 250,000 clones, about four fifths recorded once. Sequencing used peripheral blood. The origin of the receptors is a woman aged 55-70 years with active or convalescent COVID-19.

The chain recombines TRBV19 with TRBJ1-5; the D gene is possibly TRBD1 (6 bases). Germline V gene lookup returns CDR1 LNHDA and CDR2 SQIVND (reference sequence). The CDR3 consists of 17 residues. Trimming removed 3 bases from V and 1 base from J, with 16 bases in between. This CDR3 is CASSIGGGVGSNQPQHF. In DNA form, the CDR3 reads TGTGCCAGTAGTATCGGAGGGGGGGTAGGAAGCAATCAGCCCCAGCATTTT.

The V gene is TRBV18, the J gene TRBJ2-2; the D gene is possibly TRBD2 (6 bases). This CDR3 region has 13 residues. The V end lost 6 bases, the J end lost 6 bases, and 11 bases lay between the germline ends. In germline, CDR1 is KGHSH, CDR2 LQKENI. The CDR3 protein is CASSERLAGELFF. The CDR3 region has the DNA TGTGCCAGCTCCGAACGACTAGCCGGGGAGCTGTTTTTT.

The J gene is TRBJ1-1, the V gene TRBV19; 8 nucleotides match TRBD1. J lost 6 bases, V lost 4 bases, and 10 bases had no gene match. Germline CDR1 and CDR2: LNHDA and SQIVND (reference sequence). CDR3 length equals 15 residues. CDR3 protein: CASSSTTGTGAEAFF. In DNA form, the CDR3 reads TGTGCCAGTAGTAGCACGACCGGGACAGGAGCTGAAGCTTTCTTT.

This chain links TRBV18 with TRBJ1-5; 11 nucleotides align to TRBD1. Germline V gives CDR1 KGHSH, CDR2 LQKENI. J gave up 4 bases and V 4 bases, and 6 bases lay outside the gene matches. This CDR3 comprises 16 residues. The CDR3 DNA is TGTGCCAGCTCACAAAGGGACAGGGGGGGGAATCAGCCCCAGCATTTT. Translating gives CASSQRDRGGNQPQHF.

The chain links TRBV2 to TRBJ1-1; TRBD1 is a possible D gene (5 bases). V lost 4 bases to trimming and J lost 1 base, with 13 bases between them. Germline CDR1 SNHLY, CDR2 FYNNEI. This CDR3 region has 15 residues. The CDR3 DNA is TGTGCCAGCAGTGTTGGAGGGGTTCGGAACACTGAAGCTTTCTTT. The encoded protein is CASSVGGVRNTEAFF.

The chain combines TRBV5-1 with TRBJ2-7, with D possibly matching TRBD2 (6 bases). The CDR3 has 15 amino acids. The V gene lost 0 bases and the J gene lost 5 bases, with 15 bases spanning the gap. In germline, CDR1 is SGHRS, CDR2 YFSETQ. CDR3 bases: TGCGCCAGCAGCTTGGAGGGACGGGGGTACGACGAGCAGTACTTC. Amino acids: CASSLEGRGYDEQYF.

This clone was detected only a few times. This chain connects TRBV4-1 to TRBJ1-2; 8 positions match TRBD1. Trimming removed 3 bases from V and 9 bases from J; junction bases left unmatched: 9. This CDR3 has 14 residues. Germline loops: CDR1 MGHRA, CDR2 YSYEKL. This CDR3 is CASSQVDRVKSYTF. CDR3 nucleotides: TGCGCCAGCAGCCAGGTGGACAGGGTTAAGAGCTACACCTTC.

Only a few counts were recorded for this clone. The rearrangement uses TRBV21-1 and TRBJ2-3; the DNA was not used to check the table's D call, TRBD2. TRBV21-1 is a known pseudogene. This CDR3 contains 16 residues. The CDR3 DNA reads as TGTGCCAGCAGCCCTAAGGCGGGGAGGGGCACAGATACGCAGTATTTT. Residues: CASSPKAGRGTDTQYF.

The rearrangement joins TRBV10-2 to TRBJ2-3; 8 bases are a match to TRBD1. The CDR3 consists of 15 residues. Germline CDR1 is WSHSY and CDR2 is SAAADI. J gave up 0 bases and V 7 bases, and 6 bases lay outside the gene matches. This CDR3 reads CASTGQAGSTDTQYF. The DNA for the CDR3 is TGCGCCAGCACGGGACAGGCAGGAAGCACAGATACGCAGTATTTT.

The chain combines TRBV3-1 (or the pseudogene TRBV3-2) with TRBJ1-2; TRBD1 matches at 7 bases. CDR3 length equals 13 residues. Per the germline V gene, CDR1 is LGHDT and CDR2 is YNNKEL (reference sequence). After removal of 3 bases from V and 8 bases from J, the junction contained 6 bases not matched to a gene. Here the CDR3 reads CASSHDRAGGYTF. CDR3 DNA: TGTGCCAGCAGCCATGACAGGGCCGGCGGCTACACCTTC.

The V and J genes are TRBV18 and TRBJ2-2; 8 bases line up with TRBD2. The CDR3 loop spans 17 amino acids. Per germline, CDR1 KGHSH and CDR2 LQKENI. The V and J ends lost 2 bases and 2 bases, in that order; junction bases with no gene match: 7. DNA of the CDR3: TGTGCCAGCTCACCAGGTCCCAGCGGGGGCAACACCGGGGAGCTGTTTTTT. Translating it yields CASSPGPSGGNTGELFF.

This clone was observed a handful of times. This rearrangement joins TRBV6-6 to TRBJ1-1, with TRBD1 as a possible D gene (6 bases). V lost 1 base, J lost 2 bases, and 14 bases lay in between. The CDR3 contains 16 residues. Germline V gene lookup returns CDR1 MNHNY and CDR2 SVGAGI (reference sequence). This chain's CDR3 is CASSYYRDPSNTEAFF. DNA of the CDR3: TGTGCCAGCAGTTACTACAGGGATCCTAGTAACACTGAAGCTTTCTTT.

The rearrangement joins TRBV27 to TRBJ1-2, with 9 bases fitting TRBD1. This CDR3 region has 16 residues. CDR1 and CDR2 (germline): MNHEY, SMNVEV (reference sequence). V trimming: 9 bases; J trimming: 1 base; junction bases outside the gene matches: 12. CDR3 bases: TGTGCCAGTACCGGCCGACAGGGACAGGGTAACTATGGCTACACCTTC. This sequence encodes CASTGRQGQGNYGYTF.

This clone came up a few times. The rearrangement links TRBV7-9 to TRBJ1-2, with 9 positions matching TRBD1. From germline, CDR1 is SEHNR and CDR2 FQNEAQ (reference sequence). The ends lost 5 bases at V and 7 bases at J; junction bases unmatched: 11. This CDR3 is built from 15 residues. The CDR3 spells CASSPRDRVVSGYTF. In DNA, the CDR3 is TGTGCCAGCAGCCCCCGGGACAGGGTGGTGAGTGGCTACACCTTC.

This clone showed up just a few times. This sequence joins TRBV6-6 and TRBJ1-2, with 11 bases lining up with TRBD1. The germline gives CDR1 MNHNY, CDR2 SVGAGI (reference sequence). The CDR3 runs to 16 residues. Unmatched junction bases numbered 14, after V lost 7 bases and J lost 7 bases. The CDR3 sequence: CASTKSLGQGAGGYTF. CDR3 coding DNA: TGTGCCAGCACTAAAAGCCTAGGACAGGGGGCGGGTGGCTACACCTTC.

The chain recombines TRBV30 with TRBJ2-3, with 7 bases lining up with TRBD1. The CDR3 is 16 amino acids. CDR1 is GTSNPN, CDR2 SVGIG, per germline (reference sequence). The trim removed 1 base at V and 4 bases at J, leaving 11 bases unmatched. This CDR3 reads CAWSGGSGGWSDTQYF. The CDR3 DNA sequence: TGTGCCTGGAGTGGGGGTTCAGGGGGTTGGTCAGATACGCAGTATTTT.

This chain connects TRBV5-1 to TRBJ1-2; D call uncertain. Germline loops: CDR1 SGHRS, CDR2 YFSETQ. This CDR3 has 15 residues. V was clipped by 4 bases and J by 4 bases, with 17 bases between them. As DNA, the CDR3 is TGCGCCAGCAGCGGTGAGCCGGGAGCTCTCTATGGCTACACCTTC. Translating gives CASSGEPGALYGYTF.

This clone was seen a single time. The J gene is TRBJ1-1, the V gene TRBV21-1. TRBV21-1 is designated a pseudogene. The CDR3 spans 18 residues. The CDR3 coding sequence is TGTGCCAGCAGCAAAAGGGGAGAGGGGAGGGTTTTTAGAACTGAAGCTTTCTTT. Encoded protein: CASSKRGEGRVFRTEAFF.